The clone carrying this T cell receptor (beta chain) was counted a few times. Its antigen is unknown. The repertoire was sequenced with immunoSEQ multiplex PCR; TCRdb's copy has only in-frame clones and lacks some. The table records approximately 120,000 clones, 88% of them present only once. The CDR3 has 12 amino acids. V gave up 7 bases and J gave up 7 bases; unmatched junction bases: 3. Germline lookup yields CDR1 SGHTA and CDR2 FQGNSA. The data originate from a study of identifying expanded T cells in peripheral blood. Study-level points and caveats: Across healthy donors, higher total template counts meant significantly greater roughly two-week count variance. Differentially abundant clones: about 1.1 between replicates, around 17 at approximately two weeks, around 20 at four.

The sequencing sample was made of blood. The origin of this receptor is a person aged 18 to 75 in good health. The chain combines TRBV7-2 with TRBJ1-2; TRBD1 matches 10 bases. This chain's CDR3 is CASKGQGGGYTF. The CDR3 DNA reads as TGTGCCAGCAAAGGACAGGGGGGTGGCTACACCTTC.